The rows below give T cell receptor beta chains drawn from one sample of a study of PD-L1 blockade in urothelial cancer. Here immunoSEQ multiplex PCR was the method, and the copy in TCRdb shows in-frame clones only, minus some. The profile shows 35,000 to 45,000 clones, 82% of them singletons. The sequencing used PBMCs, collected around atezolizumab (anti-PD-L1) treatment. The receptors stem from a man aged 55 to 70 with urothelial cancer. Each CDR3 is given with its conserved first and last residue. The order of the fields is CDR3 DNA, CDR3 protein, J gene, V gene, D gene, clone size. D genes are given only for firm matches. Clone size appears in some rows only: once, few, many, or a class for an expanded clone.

CDR3nt: TGTGCCAGCAGCTTCCCCGGCAATCAGCCCCAGCATTTT
CDR3aa: CASSFPGNQPQHF
j_gene: TRBJ1-5
v_gene: TRBV7-2
d_gene: .
abundance: .

CDR3nt: TGTGCCTGGAGGGCCGGGTTAGCAGATACGCAGTATTTT
CDR3aa: CAWRAGLADTQYF
j_gene: TRBJ2-3
v_gene: TRBV30
d_gene: .
abundance: .

CDR3nt: TGTGCCAGCAGTTTAGGGGCGACTGAAGCTTTCTTT
CDR3aa: CASSLGATEAFF
j_gene: TRBJ1-1
v_gene: TRBV28
d_gene: .
abundance: .

CDR3nt: TGTGCCAGCAGCTTAGACAGGGATGTGGGCATTCAGTACTTC
CDR3aa: CASSLDRDVGIQYF
j_gene: TRBJ2-4
v_gene: TRBV11-2
d_gene: .
abundance: .

CDR3nt: TGTGCCAGTACCCACGACAGGGGGAGCTACAATGAGCAGTTCTTC
CDR3aa: CASTHDRGSYNEQFF
j_gene: TRBJ2-1
v_gene: TRBV19
d_gene: TRBD1
abundance: .

CDR3nt: TGTGCCAGCAGTTCCGGGACAGGGCTTACAGATACGCAGTATTTT
CDR3aa: CASSSGTGLTDTQYF
j_gene: TRBJ2-3
v_gene: TRBV6-5
d_gene: TRBD1
abundance: once

CDR3nt: TGTGCCAGCAGTTTACAGGGGGCCCAGACATTCAATCAGCCCCAGCATTTT
CDR3aa: CASSLQGAQTFNQPQHF
j_gene: TRBJ1-5
v_gene: TRBV28
d_gene: TRBD1
abundance: .

CDR3nt: TGTGCCAGCAGTAACAGGGGGCCTTCCTACTACGAGCAGTACTTC
CDR3aa: CASSNRGPSYYEQYF
j_gene: TRBJ2-7
v_gene: TRBV27
d_gene: TRBD1
abundance: .

CDR3nt: TGTGCCAGCAGGGTAGCGGGGGGGCGGGCAGATACGCAGTATTTT
CDR3aa: CASRVAGGRADTQYF
j_gene: TRBJ2-3
v_gene: TRBV2
d_gene: TRBD2
abundance: once

CDR3nt: TGTGCCAGCAGCCCAGGGACAGGGGCCACCTACGAGCAGTACTTC
CDR3aa: CASSPGTGATYEQYF
j_gene: TRBJ2-7
v_gene: TRBV27
d_gene: TRBD1
abundance: few

CDR3nt: TGTGCCAGCAGTGAAGCGCTGAGGGCTGTTGAGCAGTTCTTC
CDR3aa: CASSEALRAVEQFF
j_gene: TRBJ2-1
v_gene: TRBV2
d_gene: .
abundance: .

CDR3nt: TGTGCCAGCAGTTATTTAAAGGACAGGGGGCAAGAGACCCAGTACTTC
CDR3aa: CASSYLKDRGQETQYF
j_gene: TRBJ2-5
v_gene: TRBV6-5
d_gene: TRBD1
abundance: once

CDR3nt: TGTGCCAGCCGCGCGGGGAAAGAGCAGTACTTC
CDR3aa: CASRAGKEQYF
j_gene: TRBJ2-7
v_gene: TRBV2
d_gene: .
abundance: few

CDR3nt: TGTGCCAGCAGTGTGGCGGGTTTCGGGTCCTACGAGCAGTACTTC
CDR3aa: CASSVAGFGSYEQYF
j_gene: TRBJ2-7
v_gene: TRBV2
d_gene: .
abundance: .

CDR3nt: TGTGCCAGCTCACCAGTACACATCATAAGGACAGGTAGCAATCAGCCCCAGCATTTT
CDR3aa: CASSPVHIIRTGSNQPQHF
j_gene: TRBJ1-5
v_gene: TRBV18
d_gene: TRBD1
abundance: .

CDR3nt: TGTGCCAGCAGCTTCCCCCGAGCGGGGGGCACAGATACGCAGTATTTT
CDR3aa: CASSFPRAGGTDTQYF
j_gene: TRBJ2-3
v_gene: TRBV5-4
d_gene: TRBD2
abundance: .

CDR3nt: TGTGCCAGCAGTGTAGCAGGGGAAGGGGATACGCAGTATTTT
CDR3aa: CASSVAGEGDTQYF
j_gene: TRBJ2-3
v_gene: TRBV2
d_gene: .
abundance: .

CDR3nt: TGTGCCAGCAGCCCAAGCAGGGGGAACACTGAAGCTTTCTTT
CDR3aa: CASSPSRGNTEAFF
j_gene: TRBJ1-1
v_gene: TRBV7-2
d_gene: .
abundance: .

CDR3nt: TGTGCCAGCAGCTCAAGGGACAGGGGGCGGGCTCAGCCCCAGCATTTT
CDR3aa: CASSSRDRGRAQPQHF
j_gene: TRBJ1-5
v_gene: TRBV4-2
d_gene: TRBD1
abundance: .

CDR3nt: TGTGCCAGCAGTGAAGACTTGGTGTCGCGGCAGTTCTTC
CDR3aa: CASSEDLVSRQFF
j_gene: TRBJ2-1
v_gene: TRBV6-1
d_gene: .
abundance: .

CDR3nt: TGTGCCACGGCAGCGGGGGCAAGCACAGATACGCAGTATTTT
CDR3aa: CATAAGASTDTQYF
j_gene: TRBJ2-3
v_gene: TRBV19
d_gene: TRBD2
abundance: .

CDR3nt: TGTGCCTGGAGCCCCAACCCGGGGAGTGGAAACACCATATATTTT
CDR3aa: CAWSPNPGSGNTIYF
j_gene: TRBJ1-3
v_gene: TRBV30
d_gene: .
abundance: once

CDR3nt: TGTGCCAGCTCCGAGACAGGGCCTCTAGACCTACTGTTTTTT
CDR3aa: CASSETGPLDLLFF
j_gene: TRBJ1-4
v_gene: TRBV28
d_gene: TRBD1
abundance: few

CDR3nt: TGTGCCAGCATGGGACAGGGGGCGGGGGAGCAGTACTTC
CDR3aa: CASMGQGAGEQYF
j_gene: TRBJ2-7
v_gene: TRBV2
d_gene: TRBD1
abundance: .

CDR3nt: TGCGCCAGCAGCCAGGCGGGGGGCACAGGCACAGATACGCAGTATTTT
CDR3aa: CASSQAGGTGTDTQYF
j_gene: TRBJ2-3
v_gene: TRBV4-1
d_gene: TRBD2
abundance: .

CDR3nt: TGTGCCAGCAGCTTGTGGTCAGGGAATACTGACACTGAAGCTTTCTTT
CDR3aa: CASSLWSGNTDTEAFF
j_gene: TRBJ1-1
v_gene: TRBV5-4
d_gene: .
abundance: .

CDR3nt: TGCGCCAGCTCAAATTATGCGGGGCCTAATGAAAAACTGTTTTTT
CDR3aa: CASSNYAGPNEKLFF
j_gene: TRBJ1-4
v_gene: TRBV5-1
d_gene: .
abundance: .

CDR3nt: TGTGCCAGCAGCGAGGGGGACAGGATCTCTGGGGCCAACGTCCTGACTTTC
CDR3aa: CASSEGDRISGANVLTF
j_gene: TRBJ2-6
v_gene: TRBV9
d_gene: TRBD1
abundance: .

CDR3nt: TGTGCCAGCAGACGCGACAGGGCGAACACCGGGGAGCTGTTTTTT
CDR3aa: CASRRDRANTGELFF
j_gene: TRBJ2-2
v_gene: TRBV6-5
d_gene: TRBD1
abundance: .

CDR3nt: TGCGCCAGCAGCAGCCCTGCGGGTAGCAATGAGCAGTTCTTC
CDR3aa: CASSSPAGSNEQFF
j_gene: TRBJ2-1
v_gene: TRBV5-1
d_gene: .
abundance: few

CDR3nt: TGTGCCAGCAGGGCCCACGGAGCTGACTATGGCTACACCTTC
CDR3aa: CASRAHGADYGYTF
j_gene: TRBJ1-2
v_gene: TRBV2
d_gene: .
abundance: .

CDR3nt: TGTGCCAGCAGTGACTTTTGTGTCCCACAGGGCCGGGGCGAGCAGTACTTC
CDR3aa: CASSDFCVPQGRGEQYF
j_gene: TRBJ2-7
v_gene: TRBV6-4
d_gene: .
abundance: once

CDR3nt: TGTGCCAGTTTAAACGGGGCAGGGGGCGACGAGCAGTACTTC
CDR3aa: CASLNGAGGDEQYF
j_gene: TRBJ2-7
v_gene: TRBV6-1
d_gene: TRBD1
abundance: .

CDR3nt: TGTGCCAGCAGTGATCGGTCCGGGATCAGTGAGCAGTTCTTC
CDR3aa: CASSDRSGISEQFF
j_gene: TRBJ2-1
v_gene: TRBV2
d_gene: .
abundance: .

CDR3nt: TGTGCCAGCAGCTTAGCAGGGGGCACCGGAAACACCATATATTTT
CDR3aa: CASSLAGGTGNTIYF
j_gene: TRBJ1-3
v_gene: TRBV11-2
d_gene: TRBD1
abundance: .

CDR3nt: TGCGCCAGCAGCTTGGAAGGGGGCGCAGCTAATGAAAAACTGTTTTTT
CDR3aa: CASSLEGGAANEKLFF
j_gene: TRBJ1-4
v_gene: TRBV5-1
d_gene: TRBD1
abundance: .

CDR3nt: TGTGCCAGCACAAGGTCTAGCGGTACATACGAGCAGTACTTC
CDR3aa: CASTRSSGTYEQYF
j_gene: TRBJ2-7
v_gene: TRBV6-1
d_gene: TRBD2
abundance: few